These 15 T cell receptor beta chains share one sample of origin, sequenced in a study of T cells in localized non-small cell lung cancer. Profiled with immunoSEQ multiplex PCR; TCRdb holds only in-frame clones, not every one. The sample consists of 25,000 to 35,000 clones, 90% of them appearing once. The specimen was peripheral blood, collected before any cancer treatment. These receptors came from a woman aged 35 to 75 with stage I lung adenocarcinoma.

The V gene is TRBV13, the J gene TRBJ2-1; D uncertain. Germline CDR1 is PRHDT and CDR2 is FYEKMQ (reference sequence). The CDR3 loop spans 15 amino acids. With 2 bases removed from V and 9 bases from J, the gap between germline ends came to 17 bases. CDR3 loop: CASSLRRLDAIEQFF. The CDR3 DNA is TGTGCCAGCAGCTTAAGACGGTTAGACGCTATTGAGCAGTTCTTC. The full variable domain, its missing parts supplied by reference TRBV13 and TRBJ2-1, is AAGVIQSPRHLIKEKRETATLKCYPIPRHDTVYWYQQGPGQDPQFLISFYEKMQSDKGSIPDRFSAQQFSDYHSELNMSSLELGDSALYFCASSLRRLDAIEQFFGPGTRLTVL.

The rearrangement joins TRBV11-3 to TRBJ2-2, with 7 nucleotides matching TRBD2. The CDR3 loop spans 14 amino acids. J lost 8 bases, V lost 5 bases, and 8 bases had no gene match. Germline loops: CDR1 SGHNT, CDR2 YENEEA. The CDR3 nucleotides read TGTGCCAGCAGCCCATCCGGGGGGTCTGGGGAGCTGTTTTTT. Its protein is CASSPSGGSGELFF.

The V gene is TRBV9, the J gene TRBJ2-3, with D perhaps TRBD2 (5 bases). V was trimmed by 6 bases and J by 1 base, leaving 9 bases between them. CDR3 length equals 13 residues. CDR1 and CDR2 from the germline V gene are SGDLS and YYNGEE. For the CDR3, the DNA is TGTGCCAGCACGGCGGGCCGCACAGATACGCAGTATTTT. Translated: CASTAGRTDTQYF.

The chain recombines TRBV29-1 with TRBJ2-6; unclear D gene. Germline CDR1 SQVTM, CDR2 ANQGSEA. This CDR3 spans 16 amino acids. Trimming stripped 2 bases from V and 1 base from J, with 12 bases between. The CDR3 sequence is CSVEFGYLSGANVLTF. CDR3 sequence (DNA): TGCAGCGTTGAATTCGGGTACTTATCTGGGGCCAACGTCCTGACTTTC.

This sequence joins TRBV28 and TRBJ2-2; possible D gene TRBD2, 6 bases. Per the germline V gene, CDR1 is MDHEN and CDR2 is SYDVKM. The CDR3 length is 16 residues. With 5 bases removed from V and 2 bases from J, the gap between germline ends came to 15 bases. Written as DNA, the CDR3 is TGTGCCAGCAGTCCCCCAGGTAGCGGCAACACCGGGGAGCTGTTTTTT. Amino acids: CASSPPGSGNTGELFF.

The chain joins TRBV6-6 to TRBJ1-3; D gene ambiguous. Germline assignment: CDR1 MNHNY and CDR2 SVGAGI (reference sequence). The CDR3 has 14 residues. With 2 bases removed from V and 2 bases from J, the gap between germline ends came to 7 bases. CDR3 residues: CASSYGRTGNTIYF. CDR3 nucleotide sequence: TGTGCCAGCAGTTACGGCCGGACTGGAAACACCATATATTTT.

The chain couples TRBV10-3 to TRBJ1-2; tentatively, D is TRBD1 (6 bases). Germline CDR1 is ENHRY and CDR2 is SYGVKD. V was trimmed by 3 bases and J by 8 bases, leaving 22 bases between them. The CDR3 is made up of 16 amino acids. DNA for the CDR3: TGTGCCATCAGTGAAGGCCATAGCAGCCGGGGGGCCGGCTACACCTTC. It encodes CAISEGHSSRGAGYTF.

The J gene is TRBJ1-5, the V gene TRBV5-6, with D unresolved. Trimming left V 3 bases short and J 3 bases short, with 13 bases between. Per the germline V gene, CDR1 is SGHDT and CDR2 is YYEEEE. This CDR3 is 15 amino acids long. The CDR3 bases are TGTGCCAGCAGCTCCTTTTCATCCGACAATCAGCCCCAGCATTTT. It translates to CASSSFSSDNQPQHF.

This clone has only one observation. This chain joins TRBV5-4 and TRBJ2-5; D possibly corresponds to TRBD1 (6 bases). Germline V lookup: CDR1 SGHNT, CDR2 YYREEE (reference sequence). Trimming took off 0 bases at V and 5 bases at J, with 8 bases between the two ends. This CDR3 spans 13 amino acids. DNA of the CDR3: TGTGCCAGCAGCTTGGACAGGGTTGAGACCCAGTACTTC. Its translation is CASSLDRVETQYF. The full variable domain, completed using reference TRBV5-4 and TRBJ2-5, is ETGVTQSPTHLIKTRGQQVTLRCSSQSGHNTVSWYQQALGQGPQFIFQYYREEENGRGNFPPRFSGLQFPNYSSELNVNALELDDSALYLCASSLDRVETQYFGPGTRLLVL.

This rearrangement joins TRBV18 to TRBJ2-3, with D tentatively TRBD1 (6 bases). Germline lookup yields CDR1 KGHSH and CDR2 LQKENI. Trimming cost V 3 bases and J 2 bases, with 9 bases left between them. The CDR3 is 14 residues long. CDR3 protein: CASSPNRDTDTQYF. In DNA form, the CDR3 reads TGTGCCAGCTCACCCAACAGGGACACAGATACGCAGTATTTT.

The table lists this clone with a count of one. CDR3 residues: CASSQDSYYGYTF. CDR3 in DNA: TGTGCCAGTAGTCAAGACAGTTACTATGGCTACACCTTC. The chain employs TRBV19 and TRBJ1-2, with TRBD1 as a possible D gene (5 bases). CDR1 LNHDA and CDR2 SQIVND come from the germline V gene (reference sequence). Trimming removed 5 bases from V and 3 bases from J, with 10 bases in between. The CDR3 has 13 residues.

V gene TRBV6-6 combines with J gene TRBJ2-7; D remains unclear. Germline CDR1 and CDR2: MNHNY and SVGAGI (reference sequence). The CDR3 length is 13 residues. V lost 2 bases to trimming and J lost 2 bases, with 7 bases between them. CDR3 residues: CASSYEAAYEQYF. For the CDR3, the DNA is TGTGCCAGCAGTTACGAGGCTGCCTACGAGCAGTACTTC.

CDR3 loop: CASGLVIGTGQYQETQYF. For the CDR3, the DNA is TGTGCTAGTGGTTTGGTAATTGGTACAGGGCAGTACCAAGAGACCCAGTACTTC. The rearrangement uses TRBV12-5 and TRBJ2-5; D may be TRBD1 (6 bases). The V end was cut by 0 bases, the J end by 0 bases, with 17 bases between. Germline lookup yields CDR1 LGHNT and CDR2 FRNRAP. The CDR3 has 18 residues. The full variable domain, completed using reference TRBV12-5 and TRBJ2-5, is DARVTQTPRHKVTEMGQEVTMRCQPILGHNTVFWYRQTMMQGLELLAYFRNRAPLDDSGMPKDRFSAEMPDATLATLKIQPSEPRDSAVYFCASGLVIGTGQYQETQYFGPGTRLLVL.

The genes are TRBV30 and TRBJ1-4; 12 bases align to TRBD1. This CDR3 is 13 amino acids long. Germline V gene sequence: CDR1 GTSNPN, CDR2 SVGIG (reference sequence). Losses at the gene ends were 8 bases for V and 10 bases for J; bases not matched to a gene: 8. The CDR3 DNA reads TGTGCCCGGACGGGACAGGGGGCCGGAAAACTGTTTTTT. This encodes CARTGQGAGKLFF.

This clone was detected once. The rearrangement joins TRBV28 to TRBJ2-7; D is unclear. V lost 3 bases and J 0 bases, leaving 6 bases between the germline ends. The CDR3 length is 13 residues. CDR1 is MDHEN, CDR2 SYDVKM, per germline. The chain's CDR3 is CASSLVNSYEQYF. The CDR3, as DNA: TGTGCCAGCAGTTTGGTCAACTCCTACGAGCAGTACTTC.